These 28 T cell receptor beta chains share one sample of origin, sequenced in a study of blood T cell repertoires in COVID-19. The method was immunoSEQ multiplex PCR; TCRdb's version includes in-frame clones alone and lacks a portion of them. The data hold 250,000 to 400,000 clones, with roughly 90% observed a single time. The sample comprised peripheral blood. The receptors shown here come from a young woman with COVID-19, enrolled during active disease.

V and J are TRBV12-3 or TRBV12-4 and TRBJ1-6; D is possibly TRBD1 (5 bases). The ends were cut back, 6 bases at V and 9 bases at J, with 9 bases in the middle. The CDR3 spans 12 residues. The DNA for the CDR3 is TGTGCCAGCAGCCAGGGTGGTTCACCCCTCCACTTT. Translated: CASSQGGSPLHF.

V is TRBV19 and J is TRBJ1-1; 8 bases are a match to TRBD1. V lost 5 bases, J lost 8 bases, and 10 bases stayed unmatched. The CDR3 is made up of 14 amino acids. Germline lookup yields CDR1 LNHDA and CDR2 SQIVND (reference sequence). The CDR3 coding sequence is TGTGCCAGTAGTCCTCTGCCAGGACAGGGAGAAGCTTTCTTT. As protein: CASSPLPGQGEAFF.

The CDR3 loop reads CASRSSTGRNTEAFF. CDR3 nucleotides: TGTGCCAGCAGATCTTCGACAGGGCGAAACACTGAAGCTTTCTTT. The chain uses TRBV11-2 and TRBJ1-1; 7 bases fit TRBD1. The V and J ends lost 6 bases and 2 bases, in that order; junction bases with no gene match: 9. Germline CDR1 SGHAT, CDR2 FQNNGV. The CDR3 spans 15 residues. Filled out from reference TRBV11-2 and TRBJ1-1, the complete variable domain reads EAGVAQSPRYKIIEKRQSVAFWCNPISGHATLYWYQQILGQGPKLLIQFQNNGVVDDSQLPKDRFSAERLKGVDSTLKIQPAKLEDSAVYLCASRSSTGRNTEAFFGQGTRLTVV.

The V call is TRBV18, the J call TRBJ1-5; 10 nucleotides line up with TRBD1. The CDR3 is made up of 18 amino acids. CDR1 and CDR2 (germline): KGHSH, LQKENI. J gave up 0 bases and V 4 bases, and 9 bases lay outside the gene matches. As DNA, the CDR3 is TGTGCCAGCTCACTAGGGGACAGGGGATTTACTAGCAATCAGCCCCAGCATTTT. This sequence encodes CASSLGDRGFTSNQPQHF. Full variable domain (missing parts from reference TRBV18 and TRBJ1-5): NAGVMQNPRHLVRRRGQEARLRCSPMKGHSHVYWYRQLPEEGLKFMVYLQKENIIDESGMPKERFSAEFPKEGPSILRIQQVVRGDSAAYFCASSLGDRGFTSNQPQHFGDGTRLSIL.

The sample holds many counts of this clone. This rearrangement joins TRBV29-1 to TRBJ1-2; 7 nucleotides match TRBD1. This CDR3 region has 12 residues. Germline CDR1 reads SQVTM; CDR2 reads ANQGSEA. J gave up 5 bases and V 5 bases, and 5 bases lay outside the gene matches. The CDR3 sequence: CSVRGQNYGYTF. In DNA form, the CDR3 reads TGCAGCGTTAGGGGACAGAATTATGGCTACACCTTC.

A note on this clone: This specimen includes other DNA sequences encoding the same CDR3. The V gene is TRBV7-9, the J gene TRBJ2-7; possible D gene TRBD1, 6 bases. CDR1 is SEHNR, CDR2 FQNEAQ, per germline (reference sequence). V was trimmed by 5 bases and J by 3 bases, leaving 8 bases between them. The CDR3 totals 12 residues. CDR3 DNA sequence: TGTGCCAGCAGCCTGACAGGCTACGAGCAGTACTTC. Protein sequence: CASSLTGYEQYF.

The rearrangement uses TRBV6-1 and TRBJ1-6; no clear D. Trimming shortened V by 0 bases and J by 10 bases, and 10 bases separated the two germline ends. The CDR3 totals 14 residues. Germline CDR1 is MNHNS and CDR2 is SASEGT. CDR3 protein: CASSEAVQESPLHF. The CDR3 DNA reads TGTGCCAGCAGTGAAGCGGTCCAGGAATCACCCCTCCACTTT.

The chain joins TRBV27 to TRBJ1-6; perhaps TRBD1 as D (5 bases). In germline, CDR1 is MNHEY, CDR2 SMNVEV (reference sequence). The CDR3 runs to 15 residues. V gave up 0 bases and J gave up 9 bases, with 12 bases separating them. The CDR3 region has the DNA TGTGCCAGCAGTTTATCCCCAGGGATCGGTTCACCCCTCCACTTT. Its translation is CASSLSPGIGSPLHF.

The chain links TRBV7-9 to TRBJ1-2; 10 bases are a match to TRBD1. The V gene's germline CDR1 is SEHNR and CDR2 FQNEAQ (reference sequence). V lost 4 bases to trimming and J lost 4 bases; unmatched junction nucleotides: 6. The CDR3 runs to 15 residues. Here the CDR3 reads CASSYGTGAAYGYTF. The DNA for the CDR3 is TGTGCCAGCAGCTATGGGACAGGGGCGGCCTATGGCTACACCTTC.

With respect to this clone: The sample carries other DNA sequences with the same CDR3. The CDR3 DNA reads as TGTGCCAGCAGCTTAGTGTCTGCGAACACCGGGGAGCTGTTTTTT. It specifies CASSLVSANTGELFF. The chain combines TRBV7-8 with TRBJ2-2; D call uncertain. The CDR3 length is 15 residues. Germline CDR1 SGHVS, CDR2 FQNEAQ. V was cut by 1 base and J by 0 bases, with 6 bases left in between.

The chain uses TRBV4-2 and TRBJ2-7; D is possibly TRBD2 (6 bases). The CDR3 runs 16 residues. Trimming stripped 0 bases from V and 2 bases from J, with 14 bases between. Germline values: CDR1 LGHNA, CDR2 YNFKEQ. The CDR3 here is CASSQDWSSETYEQYF. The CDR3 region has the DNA TGTGCCAGCAGCCAAGATTGGTCTAGCGAGACCTACGAGCAGTACTTC.

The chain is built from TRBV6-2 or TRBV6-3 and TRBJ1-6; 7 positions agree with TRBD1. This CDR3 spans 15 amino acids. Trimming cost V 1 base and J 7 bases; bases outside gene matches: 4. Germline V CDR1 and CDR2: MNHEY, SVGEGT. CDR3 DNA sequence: TGTGCCAGCAGTTACTTGGACAGGATGAATTCACCCCTCCACTTT. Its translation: CASSYLDRMNSPLHF.

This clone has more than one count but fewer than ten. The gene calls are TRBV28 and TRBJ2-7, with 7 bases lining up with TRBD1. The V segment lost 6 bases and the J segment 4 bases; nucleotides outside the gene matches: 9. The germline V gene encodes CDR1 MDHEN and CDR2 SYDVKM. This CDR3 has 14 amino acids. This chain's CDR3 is CASRLDRVKYEQYF. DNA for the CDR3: TGTGCCAGCAGGCTAGACAGGGTTAAGTACGAGCAGTACTTC.

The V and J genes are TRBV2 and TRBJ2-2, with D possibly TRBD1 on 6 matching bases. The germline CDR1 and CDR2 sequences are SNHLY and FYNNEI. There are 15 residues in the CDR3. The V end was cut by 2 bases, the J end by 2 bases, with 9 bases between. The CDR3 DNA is TGTGCCAGCAGTGAATGGGACATAAACACCGGGGAGCTGTTTTTT. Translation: CASSEWDINTGELFF.

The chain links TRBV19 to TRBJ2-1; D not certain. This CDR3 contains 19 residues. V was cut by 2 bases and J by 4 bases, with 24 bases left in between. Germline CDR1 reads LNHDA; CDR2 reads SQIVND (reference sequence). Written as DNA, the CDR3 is TGTGCCAGTAGTATATTCGGCGTCGCGGAAAACCCCACTTACAATGAGCAGTTCTTC. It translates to CASSIFGVAENPTYNEQFF.

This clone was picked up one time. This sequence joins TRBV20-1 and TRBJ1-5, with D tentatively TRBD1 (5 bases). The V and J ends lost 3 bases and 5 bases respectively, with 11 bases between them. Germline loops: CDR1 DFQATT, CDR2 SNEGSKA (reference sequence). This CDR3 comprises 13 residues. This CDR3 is CSASKGRDQPQHF. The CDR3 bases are TGCAGTGCTAGTAAGGGCAGGGATCAGCCCCAGCATTTT.

CDR3 coding DNA: TGTGCCATCAGTGAGTCAGGCCAGGTAAACACTGAAGCTTTCTTT. It codes for CAISESGQVNTEAFF. The J gene is TRBJ1-1, the V gene TRBV10-3; D unresolved. V was clipped by 0 bases and J by 2 bases, with 10 bases between them. Germline lookup yields CDR1 ENHRY and CDR2 SYGVKD. This CDR3 contains 15 residues.

CDR3 DNA sequence: TGTGCCAGCAGCGAAACAGGGGGCGGGACTGAAGCTTTCTTT. It is translated as CASSETGGGTEAFF. V and J are TRBV9 and TRBJ1-1; 9 bases map to TRBD1. V was clipped by 3 bases and J by 5 bases; unmatched bases: 5. The CDR3 totals 14 residues. Per the germline V gene, CDR1 is SGDLS and CDR2 is YYNGEE. Drawing the rest from reference TRBV9 and TRBJ1-1, the complete variable domain is DSGVTQTPKHLITATGQRVTLRCSPRSGDLSVYWYQQSLDQGLQFLIQYYNGEERAKGNILERFSAQQFPDLHSELNLSSLELGDSALYFCASSETGGGTEAFFGQGTRLTVV.

The CDR3 DNA sequence: TGTGCCTGGAGCGGGACAGGGAGCTCCTACAATGAGCAGTTCTTC. Translation: CAWSGTGSSYNEQFF. V is TRBV30 and J is TRBJ2-1, with TRBD1 identical over 9 bases. Germline loops: CDR1 GTSNPN, CDR2 SVGIG (reference sequence). V was clipped by 3 bases and J by 0 bases; unmatched bases: 3. The CDR3 runs to 15 residues. Filled out from reference TRBV30 and TRBJ2-1, the complete variable domain reads SQTIHQWPATLVQPVGSPLSLECTVEGTSNPNLYWYRQAAGRGLQLLFYSVGIGQISSEVPQNLSASRPQDRQFILSSKKLLLSDSGFYLCAWSGTGSSYNEQFFGPGTRLTVL.

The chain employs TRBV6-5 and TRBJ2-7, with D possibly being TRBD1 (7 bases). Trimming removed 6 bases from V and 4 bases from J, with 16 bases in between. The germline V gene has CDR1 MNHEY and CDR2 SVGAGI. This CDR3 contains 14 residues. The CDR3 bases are TGTGCCAGCAGGGGCCTGGAGGGGGCTTACGAGCAGTACTTC. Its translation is CASRGLEGAYEQYF.

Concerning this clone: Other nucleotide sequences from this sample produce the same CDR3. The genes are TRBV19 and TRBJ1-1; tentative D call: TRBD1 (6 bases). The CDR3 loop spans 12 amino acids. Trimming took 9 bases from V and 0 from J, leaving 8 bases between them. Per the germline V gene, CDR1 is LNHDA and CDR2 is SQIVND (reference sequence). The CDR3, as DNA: TGTGCCAGCAGGGACATGAACACTGAAGCTTTCTTT. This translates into CASRDMNTEAFF.

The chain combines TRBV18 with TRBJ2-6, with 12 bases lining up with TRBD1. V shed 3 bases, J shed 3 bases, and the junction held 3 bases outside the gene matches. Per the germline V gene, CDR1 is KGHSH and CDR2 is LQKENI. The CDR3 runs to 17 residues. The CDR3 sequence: CASSPGTGGDGANVLTF. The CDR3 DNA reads TGTGCCAGCTCACCGGGGACAGGGGGCGATGGGGCCAACGTCCTGACTTTC.

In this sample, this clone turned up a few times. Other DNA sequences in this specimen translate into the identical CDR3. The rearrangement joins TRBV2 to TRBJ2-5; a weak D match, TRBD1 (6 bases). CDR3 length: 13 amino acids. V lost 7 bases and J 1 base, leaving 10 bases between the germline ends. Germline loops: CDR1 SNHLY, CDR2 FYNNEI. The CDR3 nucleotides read TGTGCCAGCACCAGGGACACCCAAGAGACCCAGTACTTC. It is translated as CASTRDTQETQYF.

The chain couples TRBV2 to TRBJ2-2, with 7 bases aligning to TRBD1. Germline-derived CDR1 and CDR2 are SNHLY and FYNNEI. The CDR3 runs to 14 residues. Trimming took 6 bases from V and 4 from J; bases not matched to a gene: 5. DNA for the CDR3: TGTGCCAGCAGAAAAGACAGGGCCACCGGGGAGCTGTTTTTT. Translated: CASRKDRATGELFF.

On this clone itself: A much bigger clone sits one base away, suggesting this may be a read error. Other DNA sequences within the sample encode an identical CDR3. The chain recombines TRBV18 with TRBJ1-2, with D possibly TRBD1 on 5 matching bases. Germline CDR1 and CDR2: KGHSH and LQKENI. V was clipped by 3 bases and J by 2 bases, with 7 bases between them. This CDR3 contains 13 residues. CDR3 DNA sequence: TGTGCCAGCTCACCGGGGCAGAACTATGGCTACACCTTC. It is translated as CASSPGQNYGYTF.

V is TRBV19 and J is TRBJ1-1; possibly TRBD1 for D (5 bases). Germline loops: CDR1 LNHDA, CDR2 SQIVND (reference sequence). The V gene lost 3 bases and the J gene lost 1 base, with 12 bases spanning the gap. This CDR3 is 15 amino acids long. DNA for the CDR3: TGTGCCAGTAGTATCCTTCTTGGACAGAACACTGAAGCTTTCTTT. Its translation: CASSILLGQNTEAFF. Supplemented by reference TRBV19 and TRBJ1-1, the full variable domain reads DGGITQSPKYLFRKEGQNVTLSCEQNLNHDAMYWYRQDPGQGLRLIYYSQIVNDFQKGDIAEGYSVSREKKESFPLTVTSAQKNPTAFYLCASSILLGQNTEAFFGQGTRLTVV.

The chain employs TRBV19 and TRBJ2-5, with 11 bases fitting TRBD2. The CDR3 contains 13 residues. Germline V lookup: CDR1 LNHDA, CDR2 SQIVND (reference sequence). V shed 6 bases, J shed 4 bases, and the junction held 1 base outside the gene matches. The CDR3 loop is CASSGLAGETQYF. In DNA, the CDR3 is TGTGCCAGTAGCGGACTAGCGGGAGAGACCCAGTACTTC. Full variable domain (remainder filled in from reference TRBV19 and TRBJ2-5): DGGITQSPKYLFRKEGQNVTLSCEQNLNHDAMYWYRQDPGQGLRLIYYSQIVNDFQKGDIAEGYSVSREKKESFPLTVTSAQKNPTAFYLCASSGLAGETQYFGPGTRLLVL.

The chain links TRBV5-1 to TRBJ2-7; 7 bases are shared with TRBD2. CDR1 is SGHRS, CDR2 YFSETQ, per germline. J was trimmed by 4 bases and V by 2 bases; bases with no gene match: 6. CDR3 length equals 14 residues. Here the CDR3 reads CASSLRAGMYEQYF. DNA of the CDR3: TGCGCCAGCAGCTTAAGAGCGGGAATGTACGAGCAGTACTTC.